The 29 T cell receptor beta chains given below trace back to one sample, sequenced in a study of blood T cell repertoires in COVID-19. Using immunoSEQ multiplex PCR, the repertoire was profiled, and TCRdb retains in-frame clones only, with some absent. The table includes about 250,000 clones, approximately 80% detected once. The sequenced sample consisted of peripheral blood. All receptors derive from a man aged 80 or over with acute or convalescent COVID-19.

This chain joins TRBV28 and TRBJ2-7; D is perhaps TRBD1 (5 bases). Germline loops: CDR1 MDHEN, CDR2 SYDVKM. V lost 5 bases and J lost 7, with 18 bases in between. The CDR3 is 14 amino acids. CDR3 in DNA: TGTGCCAGCAGTGACCAGGGTGGGCCTGGGGAGCAGTACTTC. Amino acids: CASSDQGGPGEQYF.

This chain connects TRBV11-2 to TRBJ2-1; no definite D call. The CDR3 has 12 amino acids. The V gene lost 4 bases and the J gene lost 8 bases, with 9 bases spanning the gap. Germline loops: CDR1 SGHAT, CDR2 FQNNGV. CDR3 in DNA: TGTGCCAGCAGCTCCAACGCAGATGAGCAGTTCTTC. It encodes CASSSNADEQFF.

The rearrangement uses TRBV28 and TRBJ2-7, with TRBD1 as a possible D gene (6 bases). The V gene's germline CDR1 is MDHEN and CDR2 SYDVKM. The germline V and J ends were trimmed by 2 bases and 3 bases, with 11 bases remaining between them. CDR3 length: 14 amino acids. CDR3 region: CASSLAGVNYEQYF. The CDR3 DNA reads as TGTGCCAGCAGTTTAGCAGGGGTCAACTACGAGCAGTACTTC.

The chain employs TRBV2 and TRBJ2-1; 10 bases fit TRBD1. This CDR3 has 14 amino acids. The V segment lost 4 bases and the J segment 7 bases; nucleotides outside the gene matches: 4. Germline loops: CDR1 SNHLY, CDR2 FYNNEI. The CDR3 bases are TGTGCCAGCAGTGTGGACAGGGGGATTAATGAGCAGTTCTTC. This encodes CASSVDRGINEQFF.

The chain recombines TRBV5-1 with TRBJ2-5; tentatively, D is TRBD2 (7 bases). The germline CDR1 and CDR2 sequences are SGHRS and YFSETQ. This CDR3 has 16 residues. V was shortened by 0 bases and J by 5 bases, with 17 bases between the two germline ends. CDR3 in amino acids: CASSLGLAGAGETQYF. CDR3 coding DNA: TGCGCCAGCAGCTTGGGTCTTGCGGGGGCTGGGGAGACCCAGTACTTC.

The chain combines TRBV30 with TRBJ2-4, with a weak D call TRBD2 (6 bases). This CDR3 contains 14 residues. The V end lost 0 bases, the J end lost 3 bases, and 9 bases lay between the germline ends. Germline V gene sequence: CDR1 GTSNPN, CDR2 SVGIG (reference sequence). The chain's CDR3 is CAWSVATSKNIQYF. CDR3 DNA: TGTGCCTGGAGTGTAGCGACTAGCAAAAACATTCAGTACTTC.

The chain uses TRBV7-9 and TRBJ2-2, with no clear D. V dropped 6 bases and J dropped 6 bases, with 8 bases sitting between them. The CDR3 is 12 amino acids. In germline, CDR1 is SEHNR, CDR2 FQNEAQ (reference sequence). The CDR3 is CASRPTAGELFF. The CDR3 nucleotides read TGTGCCAGCAGACCAACAGCCGGGGAGCTGTTTTTT.

Here the CDR3 DNA reads TGTGCCAGCAGCCCCGACAGGACTAGCTCTGGAAACACCATATATTTT. Residues: CASSPDRTSSGNTIYF. This chain links TRBV7-4 with TRBJ1-3, with a weak D call TRBD1 (6 bases). The V end was cut by 5 bases, the J end by 0 bases, with 14 bases between. CDR1 is SGHVT, CDR2 SQSDAQ, per germline. The length of the CDR3 is 16 residues. The variable domain in full, with the rest retrieved from reference TRBV7-4 and TRBJ1-3, is GAGVSQSPRYKVAKRGRDVALRCDSISGHVTLYWYRQTLGQGSEVLTYSQSDAQRDKSGRPSGRFSAERPERSVSTLKIQRTEQGDSAVYLCASSPDRTSSGNTIYFGEGSWLTVV.

V usage is TRBV7-9 and J usage is TRBJ2-1, with 7 positions matching TRBD2. The ends lost 7 bases at V and 4 bases at J; junction bases unmatched: 10. This CDR3 comprises 15 residues. Looked up from germline, CDR1 is SEHNR and CDR2 is FQNEAQ (reference sequence). CDR3 nucleotide sequence: TGTGCCAGCAATTTTGGGCTAGCGGTATACAATGAGCAGTTCTTC. This translates into CASNFGLAVYNEQFF. Based on the CDR3 plus reference TRBV7-9 and TRBJ2-1, the full variable domain is DTGVSQNPRHKITKRGQNVTFRCDPISEHNRLYWYRQTLGQGPEFLTYFQNEAQLEKSRLLSDRFSAERPKGSFSTLEIQRTEQGDSAMYLCASNFGLAVYNEQFFGPGTRLTVL.

J is TRBJ2-7 and V is TRBV6-1, with TRBD2 matching over 9 bases. V was pared by 5 bases and J by 3 bases, with 5 bases of the junction left unmatched. CDR1 MNHNS and CDR2 SASEGT come from the germline V gene. The length of the CDR3 is 14 residues. The CDR3 coding sequence is TGTGCCAGCAGTTTAGCGGGAGTGAGCTACGAGCAGTACTTC. This translates into CASSLAGVSYEQYF.

The V gene is TRBV7-6, the J gene TRBJ2-7; no clear D. V was trimmed by 0 bases and J by 3 bases, leaving 12 bases between them. Germline V gene data show CDR1 as SGHVS and CDR2 as FNYEAQ. The CDR3 length is 15 residues. The CDR3 region has the DNA TGTGCCAGCAGCTTAGCGGCATTCGAGGACTACGAGCAGTACTTC. Amino acid sequence: CASSLAAFEDYEQYF.

V is TRBV6-6 and J is TRBJ1-6; D call uncertain. The CDR3 consists of 13 residues. The V end was cut by 0 bases, the J end by 9 bases, with 6 bases between. Germline CDR1 is MNHNY and CDR2 is SVGAGI (reference sequence). The CDR3: CASSYSEGSPLHF. The CDR3 DNA reads TGTGCCAGCAGTTACTCGGAGGGTTCACCCCTCCACTTT.

The rearrangement joins TRBV11-3 to TRBJ2-6; the D gene is possibly TRBD1 (5 bases). Germline CDR1 reads SGHNT; CDR2 reads YENEEA. V was trimmed by 1 base and J by 0 bases, leaving 7 bases between them. The CDR3 extends over 16 amino acids. The chain's CDR3 is CASSLAGNSGANVLTF. In DNA form, the CDR3 reads TGTGCCAGCAGCTTAGCAGGGAACTCTGGGGCCAACGTCCTGACTTTC. Full variable domain (remainder filled in from reference TRBV11-3 and TRBJ2-6): EAGVVQSPRYKIIEKKQPVAFWCNPISGHNTLYWYLQNLGQGPELLIRYENEEAVDDSQLPKDRFSAERLKGVDSTLKIQPAELGDSAVYLCASSLAGNSGANVLTFGAGSRLTVL.

The chain uses TRBV6-2 or TRBV6-3 and TRBJ2-3, with 7 bases fitting TRBD2. Germline CDR1 is MNHEY and CDR2 is SVGEGT. With V trimmed by 0 bases and J by 7 bases, 13 bases remained unmatched. CDR3 size: 17 residues. CDR3 loop: CASSYSPRLAHGYTQYF. The CDR3 coding sequence is TGTGCCAGCAGTTACTCGCCCCGACTAGCCCATGGGTATACGCAGTATTTT.

The rearrangement uses TRBV9 and TRBJ1-6; D unresolved. Germline-derived CDR1 and CDR2 are SGDLS and YYNGEE. V was pared by 7 bases and J by 0 bases, with 11 bases between. The CDR3 sequence is 15 residues long. CDR3 in amino acids: CASGRAISYNSPLHF. In DNA form, the CDR3 reads TGTGCCAGCGGGCGGGCGATCTCCTATAATTCACCCCTCCACTTT.

The J gene is TRBJ1-3, the V gene TRBV14, with 8 bases identical to TRBD1. This CDR3 is built from 15 residues. Trimming removed 2 bases from V and 3 bases from J; junction bases left unmatched: 3. Germline V CDR1 and CDR2: SGHDN, FVKESK. The CDR3 region is CASSQRTGFGNTIYF. The CDR3 DNA reads TGTGCCAGCAGCCAAAGGACAGGGTTTGGAAACACCATATATTTT.

This rearrangement joins TRBV19 to TRBJ1-2, with 8 bases that match TRBD1. Germline V gene lookup returns CDR1 LNHDA and CDR2 SQIVND (reference sequence). This CDR3 comprises 15 residues. The trim removed 6 bases at V and 4 bases at J, leaving 10 bases unmatched. This chain's CDR3 is CASSLDRGRIYGYTF. DNA of the CDR3: TGTGCCAGTAGCCTCGACAGGGGCCGGATCTATGGCTACACCTTC. The complete variable domain, with remaining parts taken from reference TRBV19 and TRBJ1-2, reads DGGITQSPKYLFRKEGQNVTLSCEQNLNHDAMYWYRQDPGQGLRLIYYSQIVNDFQKGDIAEGYSVSREKKESFPLTVTSAQKNPTAFYLCASSLDRGRIYGYTFGSGTRLTVV.

This chain connects TRBV28 to TRBJ2-5, with D possibly TRBD2 on 6 matching bases. The CDR3 loop spans 15 amino acids. V was clipped by 5 bases and J by 1 base, with 14 bases between them. Germline values: CDR1 MDHEN, CDR2 SYDVKM. The CDR3 here is CASSLGLGVQETQYF. The CDR3 nucleotides read TGTGCCAGCAGTCTGGGACTGGGGGTCCAAGAGACCCAGTACTTC.

This chain uses TRBV28 with TRBJ2-7; D remains ambiguous. Between the trimmed V and J ends, which lost 2 bases and 3 bases, there was a span of 5 bases. There are 12 residues in the CDR3. Germline lookup yields CDR1 MDHEN and CDR2 SYDVKM. The CDR3 sequence: CASSLLNYEQYF. The CDR3 coding sequence is TGTGCCAGCAGTTTACTTAACTACGAGCAGTACTTC.

To note about this clone: Within the sample, other DNA sequences also encode this same CDR3. The chain employs TRBV5-4 and TRBJ2-3, with TRBD2 matching 9 bases. The V gene's germline CDR1 is SGHNT and CDR2 YYREEE (reference sequence). The V gene end was trimmed by 4 bases and the J gene end by 1 base; junction bases not matched to a gene: 4. There are 15 residues in the CDR3. CDR3 in DNA: TGTGCCAGCAGCCTCAGGACTAGCGGCACAGATACGCAGTATTTT. It yields the protein CASSLRTSGTDTQYF. Complete variable domain (other parts from reference TRBV5-4 and TRBJ2-3): ETGVTQSPTHLIKTRGQQVTLRCSSQSGHNTVSWYQQALGQGPQFIFQYYREEENGRGNFPPRFSGLQFPNYSSELNVNALELDDSALYLCASSLRTSGTDTQYFGPGTRLTVL.

The V and J genes are TRBV18 and TRBJ2-2; 9 positions match TRBD1. Per germline, CDR1 KGHSH and CDR2 LQKENI. V lost 3 bases and J lost 4; bases outside the gene matches: 12. The CDR3 contains 18 residues. DNA of the CDR3: TGTGCCAGCTCACCTCCCGGGACAGGGCTGTCTGGCACCGGGGAGCTGTTTTTT. Protein: CASSPPGTGLSGTGELFF.

The genes are TRBV6-5 and TRBJ2-7; tentatively, D is TRBD2 (7 bases). Per germline, CDR1 MNHEY and CDR2 SVGAGI. V was cut by 4 bases and J by 3 bases, with 19 bases left in between. This CDR3 is 16 amino acids long. Written as DNA, the CDR3 is TGTGCCAGCAGTTTCCCGAGGGGGGGGGCCCTCTACGAGCAGTACTTC. The encoded protein is CASSFPRGGALYEQYF.

This chain uses TRBV5-1 with TRBJ1-5; 9 nucleotides align to TRBD1. This CDR3 region has 15 residues. The J segment lost 2 bases and the V segment lost 3 bases, leaving 3 bases of the junction unmatched. The germline CDR1 and CDR2 sequences are SGHRS and YFSETQ. The CDR3 region is CASSSTGGRNQPQHF. The CDR3 DNA follows: TGCGCCAGCAGCTCGACAGGGGGTCGCAATCAGCCCCAGCATTTT.

The chain is built from TRBV24-1 and TRBJ2-3, with TRBD2 as a possible D gene (5 bases). In germline, CDR1 is KGHDR, CDR2 SFDVKD. Trimming stripped 0 bases from V and 10 bases from J, with 10 bases between. The CDR3 extends over 13 amino acids. CDR3 in amino acids: CATSDLSSSAQYF. CDR3 nucleotide sequence: TGTGCCACCAGTGATTTGTCTAGCTCTGCGCAGTATTTT.

This CDR3 is CASRLGDRSDEQYF. As DNA, the CDR3 is TGTGCCAGCAGGTTGGGGGACAGGAGTGACGAGCAGTACTTC. The chain uses TRBV6-5 and TRBJ2-7; 8 nucleotides align to TRBD1. Trimming took 6 bases from V and 5 from J; bases not matched to a gene: 9. CDR1 and CDR2 from the germline V gene are MNHEY and SVGAGI. This CDR3 region has 14 residues.

The chain recombines TRBV7-9 with TRBJ2-5, with 10 positions matching TRBD2. The CDR3 runs 15 residues. The V segment lost 3 bases and the J segment 5 bases; nucleotides outside the gene matches: 6. The germline V gene encodes CDR1 SEHNR and CDR2 FQNEAQ (reference sequence). The CDR3 DNA sequence: TGTGCCAGCAGCTTTTCCCTAGCGGGGGAGGAGACCCAGTACTTC. This encodes CASSFSLAGEETQYF.

The rearrangement links TRBV7-9 to TRBJ1-2, with 7 bases that match TRBD1. The CDR3 sequence is 15 residues long. In germline, CDR1 is SEHNR, CDR2 FQNEAQ (reference sequence). After removal of 5 bases from V and 4 bases from J, the junction contained 10 bases not matched to a gene. Here the CDR3 reads CASSPKGQKSYGYTF. The CDR3 DNA reads TGTGCCAGCAGCCCCAAGGGACAGAAATCCTATGGCTACACCTTC.

Points on this clone: Other nucleotide sequences from this sample produce the same CDR3. V is TRBV5-1 and J is TRBJ2-5, with D possibly TRBD1 on 5 matching bases. Trimming left V 0 bases short and J 5 bases short, with 5 bases between. The germline gives CDR1 SGHRS, CDR2 YFSETQ. This CDR3 spans 12 amino acids. The CDR3 region is CASSLAGETQYF. For the CDR3, the DNA is TGCGCCAGCAGCTTGGCAGGGGAGACCCAGTACTTC.

This clone was observed a few times. This sample also contains other DNA sequences that code for the same CDR3. The chain couples TRBV30 to TRBJ1-6, with D perhaps matching TRBD1 (6 bases). The CDR3 runs to 13 residues. Germline V gene data show CDR1 as GTSNPN and CDR2 as SVGIG (reference sequence). The V gene lost 4 bases and the J gene lost 7 bases, with 11 bases spanning the gap. The CDR3 region is CAWNRQGNSPLHF. The CDR3 DNA reads as TGTGCCTGGAATCGGCAGGGGAATTCACCCCTCCACTTT. Based on the CDR3 plus reference TRBV30 and TRBJ1-6, the full variable domain is SQTIHQWPATLVQPVGSPLSLECTVEGTSNPNLYWYRQAAGRGLQLLFYSVGIGQISSEVPQNLSASRPQDRQFILSSKKLLLSDSGFYLCAWNRQGNSPLHFGNGTRLTVT.